The 19 T cell receptor beta chains below come from one sample, sequenced in a study of spatial heterogeneity in lung cancer. Time point meaning: sample taken at primary tumor resection. Sequencing was performed on whole RNA extracted from tumor and nontumor lung tissue, or from frozen PBMC, and the material was left unsorted. MiXCR, applied by TCRdb to the 5' RACE reads, yields one record per CDR3 protein. The sample yields roughly 100,000 distinct CDR3 sequences, roughly 9.5% seen once. This specimen was PBMCs, taken at surgery. These receptors came from a male donor with early-stage non-small cell lung cancer.

There are a few counts of this clonotype. The V call is TRBV27, the J call TRBJ2-3, with a possible D match to TRBD2 (6 bases). The V gene lost 5 bases and the J gene lost 2 bases, with 11 bases spanning the gap. The CDR3 is 14 amino acids. Looked up from germline, CDR1 is MNHEY and CDR2 is SMNVEV (reference sequence). CDR3 in amino acids: CASSLSGYTDTQYF. CDR3 nucleotides: TGTGCCAGCAGTCTTAGCGGATACACAGATACGCAGTATTTT.

This chain uses TRBV28 with TRBJ2-6; D ambiguous. Trimming took 8 bases from V and 0 from J, leaving 5 bases between them. The germline gives CDR1 MDHEN, CDR2 SYDVKM. The CDR3 runs 13 residues. The CDR3 spells CASRISGANVLTF. The CDR3 DNA is TGTGCCAGCCGGATCTCTGGGGCCAACGTCCTGACTTTC.

This clonotype was detected ten times or more. The chain links TRBV13 to TRBJ2-2; D is uncertain. V was cut by 0 bases and J by 5 bases, with 10 bases left in between. This CDR3 has 15 residues. The germline V gene encodes CDR1 PRHDT and CDR2 FYEKMQ (reference sequence). CDR3 sequence reads: CASSLGGIWTGELFF. The CDR3 nucleotides are TGTGCCAGCAGCTTAGGAGGGATCTGGACCGGGGAGCTGTTTTTT. Full variable domain (remainder filled in from reference TRBV13 and TRBJ2-2): AAGVIQSPRHLIKEKRETATLKCYPIPRHDTVYWYQQGPGQDPQFLISFYEKMQSDKGSIPDRFSAQQFSDYHSELNMSSLELGDSALYFCASSLGGIWTGELFFGEGSRLTVL.

This clonotype was counted ten times or more. The DNA for the CDR3 is TGTGCCAGCAGTGAAGGGGAAACAGGAGATCAGCCCCAGCATTTT. Translation gives CASSEGETGDQPQHF. This chain joins TRBV2 and TRBJ1-5, with D possibly TRBD1 on 5 matching bases. This CDR3 spans 15 amino acids. Trimming shortened V by 1 base and J by 5 bases, and 12 bases separated the two germline ends. CDR1 is SNHLY, CDR2 FYNNEI, per germline.

The rearrangement uses TRBV7-2 and TRBJ2-4, with a possible D match to TRBD1 (6 bases). Germline V gene lookup returns CDR1 SGHTA and CDR2 FQGNSA. This CDR3 has 12 amino acids. Trimming took 1 base from V and 8 from J, leaving 6 bases between them. The CDR3 bases are TGTGCCAGCAGCTTAGACAGGGACATTCAGTACTTC. Encoded protein: CASSLDRDIQYF.

This clonotype was counted at least ten times. The chain links TRBV5-1 to TRBJ2-2; D is perhaps TRBD1 or TRBD2 (5 bases each). CDR1 SGHRS and CDR2 YFSETQ come from the germline V gene. V lost 4 bases to trimming and J lost 8 bases, with 15 bases between them. CDR3 length equals 14 residues. CDR3 DNA: TGCGCCAGCAGCCCGCAGGGAGCCCCGGGGGAGCTGTTTTTT. Translating it yields CASSPQGAPGELFF.

This clonotype appeared a few times. Here the CDR3 reads CSVGLWGRGRDTEAFF. The CDR3 region has the DNA TGCAGCGTTGGCCTTTGGGGTCGTGGAAGGGACACTGAAGCTTTCTTT. J is TRBJ1-1 and V is TRBV29-1; D ambiguous. V was shortened by 4 bases and J by 3 bases, with 21 bases between the two germline ends. The germline V gene encodes CDR1 SQVTM and CDR2 ANQGSEA. The length of the CDR3 is 16 residues.

This chain uses TRBV28 with TRBJ2-4; D may correspond to TRBD1 or TRBD2 (5 bases each). This CDR3 region has 15 residues. Germline V CDR1 and CDR2: MDHEN, SYDVKM. Trimming shortened V by 3 bases and J by 9 bases, and 18 bases separated the two germline ends. The CDR3: CASSFNRDLLGIQYF. CDR3 coding DNA: TGTGCCAGCAGTTTTAACCGGGACCTACTAGGCATTCAGTACTTC.

The genes are TRBV3-1 and TRBJ2-7, with D possibly being TRBD1 or TRBD2 (6 bases each). CDR1 and CDR2 (germline): LGHDT, YNNKEL (reference sequence). V was shortened by 6 bases and J by 1 base, with 13 bases between the two germline ends. The CDR3 has 14 residues. The CDR3 spells CASSSTGGSYEQYF. The CDR3 DNA reads as TGTGCCAGCAGTTCGACAGGAGGGTCCTACGAGCAGTACTTC.

The rearrangement uses TRBV5-1 and TRBJ2-3; 7 nucleotides match TRBD1. Germline V CDR1 and CDR2: SGHRS, YFSETQ. This CDR3 spans 14 amino acids. J lost 2 bases, V lost 3 bases, and 3 bases had no gene match. For the CDR3, the DNA is TGCGCCAGCAGCTCGGGACAGAACACAGATACGCAGTATTTT. Translation: CASSSGQNTDTQYF.

V usage is TRBV28 and J usage is TRBJ2-1; 7 bases fit TRBD2. CDR1 MDHEN and CDR2 SYDVKM come from the germline V gene. Trimming took 4 bases from V and 6 from J; bases not matched to a gene: 6. CDR3 size: 14 residues. In DNA form, the CDR3 reads TGTGCCAGCAGTTCCCCGACTAGCCGCAATGAGCAGTTCTTC. The encoded protein is CASSSPTSRNEQFF.

This chain links TRBV28 with TRBJ2-7, with D maybe TRBD2 (5 bases). Between the trimmed V and J ends, which lost 4 bases and 2 bases, there was a span of 15 bases. CDR3 length: 15 residues. Germline-derived CDR1 and CDR2 are MDHEN and SYDVKM. The CDR3 here is CASSSPGYQPYEQYF. CDR3 nucleotide sequence: TGTGCCAGCAGTTCACCGGGATATCAACCCTACGAGCAGTACTTC.

The gene calls are TRBV28 and TRBJ1-2, with D maybe TRBD1 (5 bases). Germline CDR1 is MDHEN and CDR2 is SYDVKM. The CDR3 is made up of 13 amino acids. With 4 bases removed from V and 4 bases from J, the gap between germline ends came to 10 bases. CDR3 coding DNA: TGTGCCAGCAGTTGGCAGGGTGCCTATGGCTACACCTTC. As protein: CASSWQGAYGYTF.

This clonotype was counted ten times or more. The chain links TRBV6-5 to TRBJ1-2, with TRBD1 as a possible D gene (5 bases). The CDR3 is made up of 16 amino acids. Germline V gene lookup returns CDR1 MNHEY and CDR2 SVGAGI. Trimming left V 2 bases short and J 0 bases short, with 13 bases between. The CDR3 spells CASSYSATATNYGYTF. The CDR3 DNA follows: TGTGCCAGCAGTTACAGTGCGACAGCGACTAACTATGGCTACACCTTC.

The chain has TRBV28 and TRBJ2-1; TRBD1 matches at 7 bases. The CDR3 sequence is 15 residues long. The J segment lost 6 bases and the V segment lost 5 bases, leaving 10 bases of the junction unmatched. Germline CDR1 reads MDHEN; CDR2 reads SYDVKM. CDR3 sequence reads: CASSPLRGQGNEQFF. The CDR3, as DNA: TGTGCCAGCAGTCCCCTGAGGGGGCAAGGCAATGAGCAGTTCTTC.

The chain links TRBV5-6 to TRBJ2-2; TRBD1 is a possible D gene (5 bases). From germline, CDR1 is SGHDT and CDR2 YYEEEE. V lost 4 bases to trimming and J lost 1 base, with 14 bases between them. The CDR3 spans 16 residues. CDR3 sequence (DNA): TGTGCCAGCAGCCCGATGACAGCATTGAACACCGGGGAGCTGTTTTTT. As protein: CASSPMTALNTGELFF.

This chain uses TRBV5-1 with TRBJ2-1; weak D call: TRBD2 (6 bases). Germline-derived CDR1 and CDR2 are SGHRS and YFSETQ. Trimming took 1 base from V and 5 from J, leaving 13 bases between them. The CDR3 spans 15 residues. CDR3 amino acids: CASSLRLAQNNEQFF. CDR3 DNA: TGCGCCAGCAGCTTGCGGCTAGCGCAAAACAATGAGCAGTTCTTC.

A few counts support this clonotype. V usage is TRBV18 and J usage is TRBJ2-1, with TRBD1 as a possible D gene (5 bases). The V end lost 2 bases, the J end lost 0 bases, and 8 bases lay between the germline ends. Germline CDR1 is KGHSH and CDR2 is LQKENI. There are 15 residues in the CDR3. The CDR3 is CASSPSRDSYNEQFF. Written as DNA, the CDR3 is TGTGCCAGCTCACCAAGCAGGGACTCCTACAATGAGCAGTTCTTC.

This clonotype was observed at least ten times. The chain combines TRBV27 with TRBJ1-6; D perhaps matches TRBD1 (5 bases). The CDR3 sequence is 14 residues long. V gave up 6 bases and J gave up 6 bases, with 12 bases separating them. CDR1 and CDR2 (germline): MNHEY, SMNVEV (reference sequence). The CDR3 protein is CASRLSTVNSPLHF. CDR3 DNA: TGTGCCAGCAGACTATCGACAGTTAATTCACCCCTCCACTTT.